This T cell receptor (beta chain) was documented in a study of sequential checkpoint blockade in melanoma. Study details: Patients were randomized 1:1 to nivolumab-then-ipilimumab or ipilimumab-then-nivolumab first-line.

Looked up from germline, CDR1 is SGHTA and CDR2 is FQGNSA. The CDR3 length is 14 residues. Trimming shortened V by 2 bases and J by 5 bases, and 13 bases separated the two germline ends. Method: immunoSEQ multiplex PCR; TCRdb's copy keeps in-frame clones and lacks some. In the table there are about 21,000 clones, 27% of which are singletons. Indicated treatment: randomized to nivolumab then ipilimumab (arm A) or the reverse (arm B). The chain has TRBV7-2 and TRBJ2-7, with D perhaps TRBD1 (5 bases). The receptor's source is a human donor with melanoma. The input for sequencing was tumor tissue (inferred from file names), taken from a patient given nivolumab and ipilimumab in sequence. This CDR3 reads CASSLRQSPNEQYF. The CDR3 DNA reads TGTGCCAGCAGCTTACGACAGAGTCCCAACGAGCAGTACTTC.